This T cell receptor beta chain was found in a study of blood T cells in healthy people across ages. Findings and limits, study-wide: Roughly linear age-related decline in beta diversity appeared, significant by age about 40.

Of note for this clonotype: The antigen remains unidentified.

Through a sample-barcoded 5' primer and a J-beta primer mix, a second PCR was run for about 6 to 12 cycles. TCRdb ran MiXCR on the 5' RACE reads and lists one entry per CDR3 protein. The sample includes roughly 1 million distinct CDR3 sequences, 20% to 25% seen only once; the top ten take about 0.69%. These data also formed part of another study, on T cells of mothers and their children. From that second work: Over 9.5 million TCR beta CDR3 reads were obtained from each mother, and 2.5 million to 3.5 million from each child. Slightly, though not significantly, more overlap was seen in related than in unrelated mother-child pairs.

The material sequenced was blood. The TCR originated in a girl under 10 years old in good health.

In nucleotides, the CDR3 is TGTGCCAGCAGGGCGACAGGGTCAGTCAATCAGCCCCAGCATTTT. Residues: CASRATGSVNQPQHF. The rearrangement uses TRBV28 and TRBJ1-5; 7 bases agree with TRBD1. V gave up 6 bases and J gave up 3 bases; unmatched junction bases: 8. Germline V gene sequence: CDR1 MDHEN, CDR2 SYDVKM. The CDR3 length is 15 residues.